This T cell receptor (beta chain) was retrieved from a study of regulatory T cells in long-lasting Graves disease. Study in general: Graves' patients, newly diagnosed, had taken antithyroid drugs under 3 months.

Time point meaning: newly diagnosed GD, antithyroid drugs for less than 3 months. There was RNA extracted from PBMCs, and the TCR library was made from it. Arm-PCR of CDR3 regions with iRepertoire HTBI primers generated TCR beta libraries. TCRdb recomputed calls from the multiplex PCR reads with MiXCR, one row per CDR3 protein. The profile shows about 530,000 distinct CDR3 sequences, 16% of them singletons. V was trimmed by 8 bases and J by 3 bases, leaving 13 bases between them. CDR1 is ENHRY, CDR2 SYGVKD, per germline. The CDR3 is 13 amino acids. This clonotype was seen many times. This sample also belongs to another study, concerning T cells in Graves' hyperthyroidism and ophthalmopathy. From that report: Ophthalmopathy, as predicted by the model, came a median 6.5 months after the prediction.

Sequences were derived from peripheral blood mononuclear cells (PBMCs), sampled at new diagnosis, from a patient treated with antithyroid drugs. This sequence originates from a middle-aged woman with Graves disease. The chain couples TRBV10-3 to TRBJ1-1; the D gene is possibly TRBD1 (5 bases). The CDR3 DNA reads as TGTGCCATCCAAGGGGCAGAGCACACTGAAGCTTTCTTT. Protein product: CAIQGAEHTEAFF.